This T cell receptor beta chain is drawn from a study of CD8+ T cells in alopecia areata listed by TCRdb under 2018. Broadly, across the study: The treated patients, all with moderate-to-severe alopecia areata, were enrolled in an open-label pilot trial of oral tofacitinib given at 5 to 10 mg twice daily. Tofacitinib was administered for 6 to 18 months, and 6 months of follow-up off drug were then conducted to assess delayed response and recurrence. In treated patients, disease severity was measured using the SALT score, which gives the percentage of scalp surface area affected. To study T cell clonal expansion in alopecia areata, the researchers applied high-throughput TCRbeta sequencing to both the C3H/HeJ mouse model and human patients. Scalp tissue and sorted CD4+ and CD8+ peripheral blood T cells from patchy and totalis/universalis alopecia areata patients and from healthy controls were covered by human TCRbeta sequencing. Tofacitinib-treated patients had biopsies at baseline and at 4 and 24 weeks of treatment, with a later scalp biopsy in several patients. Scalp clonality was compared across normal scalp (n=4), patchy alopecia areata scalp (n=8), and alopecia totalis/universalis scalp (n=8). RNA came from the PAXgene miRNA kit for fixed scalp, the miRNeasy kit for PBMCs, and the RNeasy kit for mouse skin. Amplification of TCRbeta CDR3 regions was done by immunoSEQ multiplex PCR using 35 Vbeta forward primers and 13 Jbeta reverse primers.

The library was obtained by the immunoSEQ multiplex PCR assay. To provide template for TCR sequencing, every sample had RNA extracted and reverse transcribed into cDNA. First-strand cDNA was synthesized using SuperScript III with a 2:1 mix of oligo-dT and random hexamers. A synthetic immune receptor repertoire was used to assess amplification bias, and residual bias was removed computationally. The study's own analysis went as follows. Raw reads were preprocessed for error removal, and CDR3 was defined according to IMGT conventions as running from the conserved cysteine to phenylalanine. Clonality was computed as 1 minus the Shannon entropy, with the entropy normalized by log2 of the number of productive unique TCRs. Scalp TCRbeta sequences were cross-referenced with sorted blood CD4 and CD8 repertoires so that the CD4 or CD8 identity of scalp clones could be inferred. The clones in this table, taken by TCRdb from immuneACCESS, are in-frame only. Not every clone is retained; where verified, under half of the shortfall comes from an unresolved V gene, and the cause of the rest is unknown. V and J calls and clone size come straight from that table; D and trimming were deduced from the DNA. This sample comprises tens of thousands of clones, about 43% of them detected only once. Of the sample, around 20% is held by the ten largest clones.

The treatment or condition label corresponds to: oral pan-JAK inhibitor, 5-10 mg twice daily. Lesional scalp punch biopsies and peripheral blood were obtained from alopecia areata patients. PBMCs were isolated by density centrifugation and stained for CD3, CD4 and CD8, after which CD4+ and CD8+ T cells were sorted on a FACSAria. General conclusions and limits of the study: During tofacitinib treatment, many expanded lesional clones remained in scalp and blood, and this persistence may partly explain relapse after treatment is stopped. TCR sequences shared between patients were less clear than in mice, possibly partly because of HLA diversity in the patient population. Tofacitinib significantly decreased scalp clonality and the number of expanded CD8+ clones among the top 100 scalp clones. Unlike mouse skin, which is dominated by gammadelta T cells, normal human skin has resident alphabeta T cells that are also sequenced, and this complicates analysis of the scalp TCR repertoire. Because the treated cohort was small and included a single nonresponder, larger studies are needed to assess links between baseline CD8+ expansion and response. Compared with normal scalp, lesional scalp, particularly in alopecia totalis/universalis, had higher clonality and more expanded CD8+ clones, which suggests antigenic drive.

The junction shows trimming of 0 bases on V and 3 bases on J, plus 12 bases between the germline ends. Per the germline V gene (reference sequence), GTSNPN is the CDR1 and SVGIG is the CDR2. Taken from cysteine to phenylalanine, the CDR3 has 14 residues. Just CDR3 DNA is preserved here, 42 bases in frame from base 1. With respect to this clone: What antigen it recognizes has not been identified. No qualities accompany the bases; no much larger clone lies one base away.

In this chain, TRBV30 is recombined with TRBJ2-7; the D call is possibly TRBD1 or TRBD2, each sharing 5 bases. The sequence was collected from a human donor with alopecia areata. Sequencing used CD8+ T cells sorted from blood, obtained at roughly week 36, from a patient treated with tofacitinib. The DNA sequence is as follows: TGTGCCTGGAGTGTGGGGGAGCTAGGCTACGAGCAGTACTTC. Its protein reads: CAWSVGELGYEQYF.